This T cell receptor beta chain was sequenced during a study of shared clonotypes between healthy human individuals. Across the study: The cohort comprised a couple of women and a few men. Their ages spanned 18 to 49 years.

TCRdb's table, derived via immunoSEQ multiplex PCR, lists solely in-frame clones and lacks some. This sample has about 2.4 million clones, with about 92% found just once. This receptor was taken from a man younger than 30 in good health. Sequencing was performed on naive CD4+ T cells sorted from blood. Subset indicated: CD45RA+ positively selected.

The CDR3 bases are TGTGCCAGCATTGACAGGGGTGCGGACAATGAGCAGTTCTTC. Amino acid sequence: CASIDRGADNEQFF. J is TRBJ2-1 and V is TRBV6-6; 8 nucleotides align to TRBD1. Germline lookup yields CDR1 MNHNY and CDR2 SVGAGI (reference sequence). This CDR3 region has 14 residues. V lost 7 bases and J lost 5; bases outside the gene matches: 7.